This T cell receptor (beta chain) was retrieved from a study of T cells in narcolepsy. In the study overall: Patients with NT1 or NT2 and healthy control donors were enrolled.

Data came from immunoSEQ multiplex PCR; TCRdb stores just in-frame clones and leaves some out. The profile covers 7,700 or so clones, with around 64% appearing a single time and around a fifth taken by the ten largest. CDR1 is LGHNA, CDR2 YNFKEQ, per germline. The CDR3 spans 16 residues. Study-level points and caveats: HCRT-specific and TRIB2-specific autoreactive clonotypes appeared among same-patient CSF and blood CD4+ clonotypes.

A remark on this clone: Its cognate antigen is unknown. At one end the junction does not follow the germline gene, possibly because of a read error.

The sequence derives from a human donor with narcolepsy. The chain joins TRBV4-2 to TRBJ2-3; TRBD1 matches at 8 bases. Source material: CD45RA- memory CD8+ T cells from PBMCs. The DNA of the CDR3 is TGTGCCGGCAGCCAATCCCCTGACAGGGGTGCAGATACGCAGTATTTT. It specifies CAGSQSPDRGADTQYF.